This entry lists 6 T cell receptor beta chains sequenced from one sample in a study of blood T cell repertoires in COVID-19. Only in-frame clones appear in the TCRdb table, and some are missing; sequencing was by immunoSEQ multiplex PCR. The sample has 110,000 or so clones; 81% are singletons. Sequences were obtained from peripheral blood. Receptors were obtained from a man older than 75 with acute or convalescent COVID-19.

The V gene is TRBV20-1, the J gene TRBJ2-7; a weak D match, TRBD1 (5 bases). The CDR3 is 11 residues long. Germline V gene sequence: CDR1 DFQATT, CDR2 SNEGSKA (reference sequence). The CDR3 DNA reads TGCAGCGAAAGCCAGGGCTACGAGCAGTACTTC. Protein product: CSESQGYEQYF.

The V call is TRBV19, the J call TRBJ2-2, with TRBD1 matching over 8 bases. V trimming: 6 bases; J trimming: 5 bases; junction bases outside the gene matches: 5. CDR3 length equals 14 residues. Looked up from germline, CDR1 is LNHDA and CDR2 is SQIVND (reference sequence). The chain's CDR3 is CASRTGGDTGELFF. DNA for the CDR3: TGTGCCAGTAGAACAGGGGGTGATACCGGGGAGCTGTTTTTT.

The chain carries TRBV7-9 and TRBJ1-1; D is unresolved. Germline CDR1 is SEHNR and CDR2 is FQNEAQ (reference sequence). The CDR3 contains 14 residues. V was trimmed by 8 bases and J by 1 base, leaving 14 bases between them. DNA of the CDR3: TGTGCCAGCCGAGGACTAACCCCGAACACTGAAGCTTTCTTT. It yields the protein CASRGLTPNTEAFF.

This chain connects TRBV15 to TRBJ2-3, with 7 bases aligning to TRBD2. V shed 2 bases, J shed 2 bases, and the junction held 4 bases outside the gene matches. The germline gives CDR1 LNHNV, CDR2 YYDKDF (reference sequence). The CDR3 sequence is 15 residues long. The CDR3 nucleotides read TGTGCCACCAGCAGAACCGGGACTATCACAGATACGCAGTATTTT. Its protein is CATSRTGTITDTQYF.

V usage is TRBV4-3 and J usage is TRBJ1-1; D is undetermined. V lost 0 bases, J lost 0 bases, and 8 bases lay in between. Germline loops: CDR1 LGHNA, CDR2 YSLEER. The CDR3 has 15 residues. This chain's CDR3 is CASSQDPQLNTEAFF. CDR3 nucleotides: TGCGCCAGCAGCCAAGATCCCCAGTTGAACACTGAAGCTTTCTTT.

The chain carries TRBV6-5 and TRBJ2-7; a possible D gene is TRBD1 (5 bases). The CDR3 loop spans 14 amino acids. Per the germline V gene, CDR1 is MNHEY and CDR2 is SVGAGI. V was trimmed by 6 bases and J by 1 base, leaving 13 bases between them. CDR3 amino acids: CASSLIRDSYEQYF. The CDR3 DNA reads TGTGCCAGCAGCTTAATCAGGGATTCCTACGAGCAGTACTTC.